The 21 T cell receptor beta chains below come from one sample, sequenced in a study of cytomegalovirus exposure and HLA in healthy donors. Vbeta (60) and Jbeta (13) primers were used in the PCR. Some clones are missing from TCRdb's copy, which holds only in-frame ones; the method was immunoSEQ multiplex PCR. This sample has about 54,000 clones, with approximately 81% found just once. The sequenced sample consisted of PBMCs. The receptors originated from a woman under 30 in good health and CMV-seronegative.

This chain joins TRBV19 and TRBJ1-2, with 7 positions matching TRBD1. Germline V lookup: CDR1 LNHDA, CDR2 SQIVND (reference sequence). V shed 0 bases, J shed 3 bases, and the junction held 7 bases outside the gene matches. The CDR3 contains 16 residues. The CDR3 loop is CASSIDGTGVDYGYTF. The CDR3 DNA reads as TGTGCCAGTAGTATAGATGGAACAGGGGTGGACTATGGCTACACCTTC. Together with reference TRBV19 and TRBJ1-2, the CDR3 gives the full variable domain: DGGITQSPKYLFRKEGQNVTLSCEQNLNHDAMYWYRQDPGQGLRLIYYSQIVNDFQKGDIAEGYSVSREKKESFPLTVTSAQKNPTAFYLCASSIDGTGVDYGYTFGSGTRLTVV.

The chain combines TRBV11-3 with TRBJ2-1; 15 bases are a match to TRBD2. The CDR3 is 20 amino acids. The germline V gene has CDR1 SGHNT and CDR2 YENEEA. The junction had 11 bases not matched to a gene; V was cut back by 5 bases and J by 0 bases. This CDR3 is CASSLRSPGLAGGSYNEQFF. The CDR3 nucleotides read TGTGCCAGCAGCCTCCGATCCCCGGGACTAGCGGGGGGCTCCTACAATGAGCAGTTCTTC.

The rearrangement links TRBV7-3 to TRBJ2-7; 7 positions agree with TRBD1. The CDR3 is made up of 13 amino acids. After removal of 2 bases from V and 5 bases from J, the junction contained 3 bases not matched to a gene. In germline, CDR1 is SGHTA, CDR2 FQGTGA. The CDR3 region is CASSLEGGDEQYF. CDR3 DNA sequence: TGTGCCAGCAGCTTAGAAGGGGGCGACGAGCAGTACTTC.

This sequence joins TRBV11-1 and TRBJ2-3, with 8 bases fitting TRBD2. Trimming took 4 bases from V and 6 from J; bases not matched to a gene: 6. The CDR3 is 14 residues long. The germline gives CDR1 SGHAT, CDR2 FQDESV (reference sequence). The CDR3 region is CASSSQRGSDTQYF. CDR3 nucleotide sequence: TGTGCCAGCAGCTCTCAGCGGGGGTCGGATACGCAGTATTTT.

The chain is built from TRBV15 and TRBJ2-2, with 9 bases identical to TRBD1. CDR3 length: 15 residues. Germline CDR1 and CDR2: LNHNV and YYDKDF (reference sequence). Losses at the gene ends were 6 bases for V and 6 bases for J; bases not matched to a gene: 8. In nucleotides, the CDR3 is TGTGCCACCAGGACAGGGGGACTGGTAGCCGGGGAGCTGTTTTTT. It is translated as CATRTGGLVAGELFF.

The rearrangement uses TRBV19 and TRBJ2-2, with D maybe TRBD1 (6 bases). Germline assignment: CDR1 LNHDA and CDR2 SQIVND (reference sequence). CDR3 size: 16 residues. V lost 5 bases to trimming and J lost 1 base, with 14 bases between them. The CDR3: CASSLPLDRNTGELFF. The CDR3 region has the DNA TGTGCCAGTAGTCTGCCCCTGGACAGGAACACCGGGGAGCTGTTTTTT. The full variable domain, with the rest looked up from reference TRBV19 and TRBJ2-2, is DGGITQSPKYLFRKEGQNVTLSCEQNLNHDAMYWYRQDPGQGLRLIYYSQIVNDFQKGDIAEGYSVSREKKESFPLTVTSAQKNPTAFYLCASSLPLDRNTGELFFGEGSRLTVL.

The J gene is TRBJ2-2, the V gene TRBV7-9, with 8 bases fitting TRBD1. Losses at the gene ends were 1 base for V and 1 base for J; bases not matched to a gene: 5. The CDR3 covers 17 residues. The germline gives CDR1 SEHNR, CDR2 FQNEAQ (reference sequence). The DNA of the CDR3 is TGTGCCAGCAGCTTAGGTGGCGGGACAGGGAACACCGGGGAGCTGTTTTTT. This translates into CASSLGGGTGNTGELFF.

The rearrangement uses TRBV14 and TRBJ2-3, with 12 bases matching TRBD2. V was pared by 4 bases and J by 3 bases, with 8 bases of the junction left unmatched. Germline CDR1 and CDR2: SGHDN and FVKESK. The CDR3 extends over 17 amino acids. The CDR3 bases are TGTGCCAGCAGCCGCCTGGCTAGCGGGAGGGATACAGATACGCAGTATTTT. It codes for CASSRLASGRDTDTQYF.

CDR3 in DNA: TGTGCCAGCAGTTTTGGGGGGAGGAGAACTGAAGCTTTCTTT. It specifies CASSFGGRRTEAFF. The chain has TRBV28 and TRBJ1-1; D is possibly TRBD1 (5 bases). Trimming left V 3 bases short and J 5 bases short, with 13 bases between. The CDR3 is made up of 14 amino acids. Germline values: CDR1 MDHEN, CDR2 SYDVKM. Using reference TRBV28 and TRBJ1-1 for the parts outside the CDR3, the full variable domain is DVKVTQSSRYLVKRTGEKVFLECVQDMDHENMFWYRQDPGLGLRLIYFSYDVKMKEKGDIPEGYSVSREKKERFSLILESASTNQTSMYLCASSFGGRRTEAFFGQGTRLTVV.

The chain carries TRBV27 and TRBJ1-5; D is uncertain. The CDR3 length is 14 residues. Germline assignment: CDR1 MNHEY and CDR2 SMNVEV (reference sequence). The V end was cut by 6 bases, the J end by 6 bases, with 15 bases between. The CDR3 region has the DNA TGTGCCAGCAGGCAAGACACTCTCGGTCAGCCCCAGCATTTT. Protein product: CASRQDTLGQPQHF.

The rearrangement links TRBV27 to TRBJ1-1, with a tentative D call TRBD1 (6 bases). V gave up 7 bases and J gave up 1 base, with 10 bases separating them. The CDR3 loop spans 13 amino acids. Germline V gene sequence: CDR1 MNHEY, CDR2 SMNVEV (reference sequence). CDR3 in DNA: TGTGCCAGCAACCCGACAGGGAACACTGAAGCTTTCTTT. Amino acid sequence: CASNPTGNTEAFF.

Here the CDR3 reads CATSTGEVYNEQFF. The CDR3 DNA is TGTGCCACCAGCACTGGGGAGGTTTACAATGAGCAGTTCTTC. The chain has TRBV15 and TRBJ2-1; D possibly corresponds to TRBD2 (6 bases). V was cut by 4 bases and J by 4 bases, with 11 bases left in between. CDR3 length equals 14 residues. Germline CDR1 and CDR2: LNHNV and YYDKDF (reference sequence).

This rearrangement joins TRBV27 to TRBJ2-1; D is undetermined. The germline V gene encodes CDR1 MNHEY and CDR2 SMNVEV (reference sequence). CDR3 length: 14 residues. V lost 2 bases and J 0 bases, leaving 5 bases between the germline ends. The CDR3 DNA reads TGTGCCAGCAGTTTACCCAGCTCCTACAATGAGCAGTTCTTC. Its translation: CASSLPSSYNEQFF.

The V call is TRBV18, the J call TRBJ1-2; the match to TRBD1 covers 7 bases. The V and J ends lost 2 bases and 6 bases, in that order; junction bases with no gene match: 12. The CDR3 contains 16 residues. CDR1 is KGHSH and CDR2 is LQKENI in the germline V gene. The CDR3 region has the DNA TGTGCCAGCTCACCATCTACGGGACAGCGTCACGATGGCTACACCTTC. Translated: CASSPSTGQRHDGYTF.

Note on this clone: One junction end disagrees with the germline gene, perhaps due to a read error. The chain joins TRBV10-3 to TRBJ2-6, with D tentatively TRBD2 (6 bases). Germline V gene lookup returns CDR1 ENHRY and CDR2 SYGVKD. This CDR3 has 15 amino acids. CDR3 coding DNA: TGTGCCGCCGGGACTCCGAGCTCTGGGGCCAACGGCCTGACTTTC. Translating it yields CAAGTPSSGANGLTF.

Concerning this clone: Because the CDR3 is missing its conserved closing phenylalanine or tryptophan, this is likely a read error. This sequence joins TRBV19 and TRBJ1-1; the D is unclear. Germline-derived CDR1 and CDR2 are LNHDA and SQIVND (reference sequence). The CDR3 loop spans 13 amino acids. V lost 8 bases, J lost 3 bases, and 13 bases lay in between. The CDR3, as DNA: TGTGCCAGTGGTGGGCTGTGGGACACTGAAGCTTTCTCT. Residues: CASGGLWDTEAFS.

This sequence joins TRBV10-3 and TRBJ1-2; D call uncertain. The germline V gene has CDR1 ENHRY and CDR2 SYGVKD. The CDR3 length is 11 residues. The ends were cut back, 0 bases at V and 10 bases at J, with 6 bases in the middle. In nucleotides, the CDR3 is TGTGCCATCAGTGAGTCTCGTGTCTACACCTTC. Protein: CAISESRVYTF.

The rearrangement uses TRBV4-1 and TRBJ2-3, with 12 bases matching TRBD2. This CDR3 is built from 15 residues. J gave up 5 bases and V 2 bases, and 2 bases lay outside the gene matches. Germline V gives CDR1 MGHRA, CDR2 YSYEKL. DNA of the CDR3: TGCGCCAGCAGCCAACTAGCGGGAGGGATAGATACGCAGTATTTT. Translated, it gives CASSQLAGGIDTQYF.

The rearrangement joins TRBV11-3 to TRBJ2-5; 7 bases are shared with TRBD1. CDR3 length: 14 residues. CDR1 is SGHNT, CDR2 YENEEA, per germline. V lost 5 bases and J lost 1; bases outside the gene matches: 4. CDR3 nucleotides: TGTGCCAGCAGCCGACGGGACAGCCAAGAGACCCAGTACTTC. Translated: CASSRRDSQETQYF.

The genes are TRBV19 and TRBJ1-4; perhaps TRBD1 as D (6 bases). CDR3 length equals 16 residues. V lost 3 bases and J 1 base, leaving 12 bases between the germline ends. Looked up from germline, CDR1 is LNHDA and CDR2 is SQIVND (reference sequence). CDR3 bases: TGTGCCAGTAGTATTTTGGGGGCGATAACTAATGAAAAACTGTTTTTT. Translation gives CASSILGAITNEKLFF.

This clone was counted between two and nine times. The CDR3 nucleotides are TGTGCCAGCAGTCGATCCGAGGTCGGGGAGCTGTTTTTT. This codes for CASSRSEVGELFF. V and J are TRBV27 and TRBJ2-2; D is undetermined. The germline gives CDR1 MNHEY, CDR2 SMNVEV (reference sequence). V lost 5 bases and J lost 7, with 11 bases in between. The CDR3 runs 13 residues.